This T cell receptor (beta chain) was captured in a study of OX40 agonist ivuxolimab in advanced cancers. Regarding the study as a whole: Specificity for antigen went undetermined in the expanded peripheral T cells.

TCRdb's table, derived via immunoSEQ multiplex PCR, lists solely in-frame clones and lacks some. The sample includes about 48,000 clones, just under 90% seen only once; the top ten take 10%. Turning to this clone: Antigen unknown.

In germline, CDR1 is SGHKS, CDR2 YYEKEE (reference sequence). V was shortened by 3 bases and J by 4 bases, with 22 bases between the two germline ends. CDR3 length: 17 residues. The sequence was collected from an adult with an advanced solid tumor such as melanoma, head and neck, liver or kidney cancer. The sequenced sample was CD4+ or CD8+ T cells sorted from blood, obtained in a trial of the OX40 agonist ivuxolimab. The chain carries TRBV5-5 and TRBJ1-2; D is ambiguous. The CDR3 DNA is TGTGCCAGCAGCTCCCCAGGTGAACCCTTGGTTCGCTATGGCTACACCTTC. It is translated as CASSSPGEPLVRYGYTF.